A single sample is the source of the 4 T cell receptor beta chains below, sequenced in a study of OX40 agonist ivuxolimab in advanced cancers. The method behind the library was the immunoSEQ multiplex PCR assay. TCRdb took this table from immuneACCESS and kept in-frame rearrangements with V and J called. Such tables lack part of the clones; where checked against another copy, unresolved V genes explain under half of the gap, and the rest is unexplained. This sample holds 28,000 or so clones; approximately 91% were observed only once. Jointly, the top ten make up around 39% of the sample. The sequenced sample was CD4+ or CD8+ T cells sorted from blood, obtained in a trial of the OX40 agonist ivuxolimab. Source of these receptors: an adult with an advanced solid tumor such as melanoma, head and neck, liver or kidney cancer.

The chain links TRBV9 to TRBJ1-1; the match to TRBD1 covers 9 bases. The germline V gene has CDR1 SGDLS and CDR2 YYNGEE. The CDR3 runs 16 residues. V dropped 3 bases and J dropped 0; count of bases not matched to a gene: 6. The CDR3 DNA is TGTGCCAGCAGCGGACAGGGGGGACTTTTGAACACTGAAGCTTTCTTT. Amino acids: CASSGQGGLLNTEAFF.

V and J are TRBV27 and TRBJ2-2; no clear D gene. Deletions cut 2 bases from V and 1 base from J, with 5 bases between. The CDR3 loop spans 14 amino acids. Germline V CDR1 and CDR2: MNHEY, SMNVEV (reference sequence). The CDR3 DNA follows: TGTGCCAGCAGTTTAGGTCAGAACACCGGGGAGCTGTTTTTT. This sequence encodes CASSLGQNTGELFF.

The CDR3 sequence is CASTWVVGTYNEQFF. The CDR3 DNA follows: TGTGCCAGCACCTGGGTTGTGGGAACCTACAATGAGCAGTTCTTC. The V and J genes are TRBV11-2 and TRBJ2-1; D unclear. V dropped 7 bases and J dropped 2 bases, with 15 bases sitting between them. The CDR3 contains 15 residues. Germline values: CDR1 SGHAT, CDR2 FQNNGV. The full variable domain, rest sourced from reference TRBV11-2 and TRBJ2-1, is EAGVAQSPRYKIIEKRQSVAFWCNPISGHATLYWYQQILGQGPKLLIQFQNNGVVDDSQLPKDRFSAERLKGVDSTLKIQPAKLEDSAVYLCASTWVVGTYNEQFFGPGTRLTVL.

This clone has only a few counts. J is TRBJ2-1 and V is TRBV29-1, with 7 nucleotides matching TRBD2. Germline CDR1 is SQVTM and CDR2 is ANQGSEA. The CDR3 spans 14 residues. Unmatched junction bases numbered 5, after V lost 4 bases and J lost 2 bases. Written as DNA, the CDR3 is TGCAGCGTTGGGCGGGAGAGCACCTACAATGAGCAGTTCTTC. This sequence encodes CSVGRESTYNEQFF.